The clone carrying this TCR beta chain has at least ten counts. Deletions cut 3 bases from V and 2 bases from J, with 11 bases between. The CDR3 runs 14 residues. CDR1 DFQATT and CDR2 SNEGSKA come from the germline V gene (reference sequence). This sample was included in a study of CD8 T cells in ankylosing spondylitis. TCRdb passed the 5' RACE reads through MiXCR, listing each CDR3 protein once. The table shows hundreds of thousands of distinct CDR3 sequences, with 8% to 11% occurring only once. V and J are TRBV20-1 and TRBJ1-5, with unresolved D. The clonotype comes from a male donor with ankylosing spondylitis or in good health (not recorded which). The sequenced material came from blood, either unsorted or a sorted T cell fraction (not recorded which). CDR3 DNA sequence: TGCAGTGCTAGGGGGTGGCAGGGCAATCAGCCCCAGCATTTT. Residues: CSARGWQGNQPQHF.